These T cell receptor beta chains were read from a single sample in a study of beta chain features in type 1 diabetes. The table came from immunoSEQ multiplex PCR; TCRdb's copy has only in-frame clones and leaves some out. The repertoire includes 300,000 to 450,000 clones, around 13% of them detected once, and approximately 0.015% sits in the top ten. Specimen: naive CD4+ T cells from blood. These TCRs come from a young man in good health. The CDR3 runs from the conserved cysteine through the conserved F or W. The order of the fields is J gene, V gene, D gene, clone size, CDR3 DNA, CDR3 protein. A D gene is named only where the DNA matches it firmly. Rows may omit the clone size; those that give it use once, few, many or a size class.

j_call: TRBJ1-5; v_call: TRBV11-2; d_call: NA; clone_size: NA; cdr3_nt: TGTGCCAGCCAGGGATCTAGCAATCAGCCCCAGCATTTT; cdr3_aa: CASQGSSNQPQHF
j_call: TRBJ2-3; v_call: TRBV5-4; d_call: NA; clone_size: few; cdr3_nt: TGTGCCAGCAGCTTGGCGGGGATTACGAGCACAGATACGCAGTATTTT; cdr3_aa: CASSLAGITSTDTQYF
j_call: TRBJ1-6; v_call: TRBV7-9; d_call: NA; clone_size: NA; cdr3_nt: TGTGCCAGCAGCTCCTCCAACAATGCATTCTCACCCCTCCACTTT; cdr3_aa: CASSSSNNAFSPLHF
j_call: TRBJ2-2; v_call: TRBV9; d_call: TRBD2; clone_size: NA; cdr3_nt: TGTGCCAGCAGTCCTACTAGCGGGAGATTGCACGGGGAGCTGTTTTTT; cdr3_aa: CASSPTSGRLHGELFF
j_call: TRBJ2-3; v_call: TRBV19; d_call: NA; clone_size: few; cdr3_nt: TGTGCCAGTAGTTGGCGGGCAAATACGCAGTATTTT; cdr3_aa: CASSWRANTQYF
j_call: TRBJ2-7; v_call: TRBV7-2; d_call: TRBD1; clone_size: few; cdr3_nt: TGTGCCAGCAGCTTTACAGGGGGCGAGCAGTACTTC; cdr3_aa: CASSFTGGEQYF
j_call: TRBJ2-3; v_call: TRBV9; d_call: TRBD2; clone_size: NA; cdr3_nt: TGTGCCAGCAGCGTAGCCGCGGGGGTCTCTAGCACAGATACGCAGTATTTT; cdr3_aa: CASSVAAGVSSTDTQYF
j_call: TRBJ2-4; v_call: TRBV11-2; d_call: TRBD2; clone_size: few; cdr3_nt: TGTGCCAGCAGCTTAGATTTGGGACTAGGGGGCATTCAGTACTTC; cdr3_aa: CASSLDLGLGGIQYF
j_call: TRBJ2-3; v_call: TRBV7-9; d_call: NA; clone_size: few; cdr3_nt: TGTGCCAGCAGCCCCCCGGGATCTAGCACAGATACGCAGTATTTT; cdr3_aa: CASSPPGSSTDTQYF
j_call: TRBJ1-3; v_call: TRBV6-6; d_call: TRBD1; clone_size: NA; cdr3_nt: TGTGCCGGACAGGACAGGGACGGCTCTGGAAACACCATATATTTT; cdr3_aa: CAGQDRDGSGNTIYF
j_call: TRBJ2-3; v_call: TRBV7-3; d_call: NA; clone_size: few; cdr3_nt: TGTGCCAGCAGCATTACGGGTAGCGGCTCAGGCACAGATACGCAGTATTTT; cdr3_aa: CASSITGSGSGTDTQYF
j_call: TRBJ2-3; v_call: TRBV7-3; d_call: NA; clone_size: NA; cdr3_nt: TGTGCCAGCAGCTTATTCAGGAACCGCACAGATACGCAGTATTTT; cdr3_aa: CASSLFRNRTDTQYF
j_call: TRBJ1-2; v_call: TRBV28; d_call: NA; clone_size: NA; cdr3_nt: TGTGCCAGCAGGAATCACCGGGAACCAAAATATGGCTACACCTTC; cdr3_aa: CASRNHREPKYGYTF
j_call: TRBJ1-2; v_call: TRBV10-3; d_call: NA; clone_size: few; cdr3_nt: TGTGCCATCAGTGCCACCAAGGGAGACTACACCTTC; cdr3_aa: CAISATKGDYTF
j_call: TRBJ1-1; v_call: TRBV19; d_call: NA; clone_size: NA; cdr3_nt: TGTGCCAGTAGTATCAACAGGGCTTTGAGCACTGAAGCTTTCTTT; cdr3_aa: CASSINRALSTEAFF
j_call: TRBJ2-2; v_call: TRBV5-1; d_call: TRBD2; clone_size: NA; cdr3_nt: TGCGCCAGCAGCCTTAGCGGGGGGGCCGACACCGGGGAGCTGTTTTTT; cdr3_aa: CASSLSGGADTGELFF
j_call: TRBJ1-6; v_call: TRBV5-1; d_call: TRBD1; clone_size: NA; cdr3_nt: TGCGCCAGCAGCGAAACGGGACAGGGGAAATATAATTCACCCCTCCACTTT; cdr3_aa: CASSETGQGKYNSPLHF
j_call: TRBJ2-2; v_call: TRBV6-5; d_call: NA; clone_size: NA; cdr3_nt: TGTGCCAGCAGGCTAGACAGCGTTAACACCGGGGAGCTGTTTTTT; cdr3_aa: CASRLDSVNTGELFF
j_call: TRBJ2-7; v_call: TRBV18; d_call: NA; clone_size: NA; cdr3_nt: TGTGCCAGCTCACCAAGAGCGTCTACCGAGCAGTACTTC; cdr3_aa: CASSPRASTEQYF
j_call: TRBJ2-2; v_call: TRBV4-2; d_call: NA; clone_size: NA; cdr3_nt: TGTGCCAGCAGCCAAGGGATCACGGGGGTCGACACCGGGGAGCTGTTTTTT; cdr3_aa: CASSQGITGVDTGELFF
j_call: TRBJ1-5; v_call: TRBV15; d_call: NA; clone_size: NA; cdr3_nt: TGTGCCACCAGCAGAGTGGGGCATCAGCCCCAGCATTTT; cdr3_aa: CATSRVGHQPQHF
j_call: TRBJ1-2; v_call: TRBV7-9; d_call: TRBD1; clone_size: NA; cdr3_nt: TGTGCCAGCAGCCTGGGACAGGGCTCGAATGGCTACACCTTC; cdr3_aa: CASSLGQGSNGYTF
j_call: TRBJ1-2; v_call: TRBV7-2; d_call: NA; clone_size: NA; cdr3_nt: TGTGCCAGCAGCGACCCGGGGACAACGAACTATGGCTACACCTTC; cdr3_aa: CASSDPGTTNYGYTF
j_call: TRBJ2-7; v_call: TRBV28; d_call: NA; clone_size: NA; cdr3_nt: TGTGCCAGTCGTGAGGGAGGTGTCGGCGAGCAGTACTTC; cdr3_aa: CASREGGVGEQYF
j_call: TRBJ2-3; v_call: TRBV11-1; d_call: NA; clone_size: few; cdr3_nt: TGTGCCAGCAGCGCCACAGGTGCAGATACGCAGTATTTT; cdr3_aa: CASSATGADTQYF
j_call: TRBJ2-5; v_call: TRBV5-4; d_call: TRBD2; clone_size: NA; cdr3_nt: TGTGCCAGCACCGGGACTAGCGGGCTTCAAGAGACCCAGTACTTC; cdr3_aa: CASTGTSGLQETQYF
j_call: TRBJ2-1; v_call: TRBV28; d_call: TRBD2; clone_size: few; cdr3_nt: TGTGCCAGCGAATCGGGAGGGAGCGACAATGAGCAGTTCTTC; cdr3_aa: CASESGGSDNEQFF
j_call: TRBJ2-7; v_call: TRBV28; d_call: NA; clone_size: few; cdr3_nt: TGTGCCAGCAATGGGCATCTGGGAAGGGGTGAGCAGTACTTC; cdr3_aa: CASNGHLGRGEQYF
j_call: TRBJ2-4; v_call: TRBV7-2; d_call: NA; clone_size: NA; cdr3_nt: TGTGCCAGCAGCCCCCAGTGGGACACTAAAAACATTCAGTACTTC; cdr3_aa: CASSPQWDTKNIQYF
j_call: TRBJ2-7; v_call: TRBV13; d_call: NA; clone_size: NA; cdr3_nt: TGTGCCAGCAGCTTATTAGGGAGCCGAAGCTCCTACGAGCAGTACTTC; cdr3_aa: CASSLLGSRSSYEQYF
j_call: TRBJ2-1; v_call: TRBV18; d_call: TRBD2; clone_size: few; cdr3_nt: TGTGCCAGCGGATCGGGACTAGCGACACTTAATGAGCAGTTCTTC; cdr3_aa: CASGSGLATLNEQFF
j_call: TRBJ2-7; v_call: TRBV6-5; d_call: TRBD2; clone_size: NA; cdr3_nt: TGTGCCAGCAGTTACTCTCTAGCGGGGCTTACCTACGAGCAGTACTTC; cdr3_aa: CASSYSLAGLTYEQYF
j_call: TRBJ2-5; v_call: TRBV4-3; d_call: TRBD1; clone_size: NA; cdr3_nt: TGCGCCAGCAGCCTAATGACAGGGGGCGTCGAGACCCAGTACTTC; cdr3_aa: CASSLMTGGVETQYF
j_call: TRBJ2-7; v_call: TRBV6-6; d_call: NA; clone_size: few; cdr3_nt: TGTGCCAGCACCTCCCGGGGCTACGAGCAGTACTTC; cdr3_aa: CASTSRGYEQYF
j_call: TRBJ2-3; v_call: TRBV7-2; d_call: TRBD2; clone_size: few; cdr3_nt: TGTGCCAGCAGGGGGAGAAGCGGGGGCTACACAGATACGCAGTATTTT; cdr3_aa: CASRGRSGGYTDTQYF
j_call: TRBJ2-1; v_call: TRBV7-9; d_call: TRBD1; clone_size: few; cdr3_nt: TGTGCCAGCAGCCCCGGGACAGATGATTTCTCCTACAATGAGCAGTTCTTC; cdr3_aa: CASSPGTDDFSYNEQFF
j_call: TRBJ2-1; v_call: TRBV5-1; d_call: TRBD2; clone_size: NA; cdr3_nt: TGCGCCAGCCGCCTGACTAGCGAGAACAATGAGCAGTTCTTC; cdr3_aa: CASRLTSENNEQFF
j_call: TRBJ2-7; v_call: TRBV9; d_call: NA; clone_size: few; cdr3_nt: TGTGCCAGCAGCGTAGGCGTTGCGGGAAGGTCTGCCGAGCAGTACTTC; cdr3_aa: CASSVGVAGRSAEQYF
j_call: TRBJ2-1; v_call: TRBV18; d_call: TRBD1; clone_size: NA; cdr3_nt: TGTGCCAGCTCACCAGGGACAGGGGAAGGGGAGCAGTTCTTC; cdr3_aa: CASSPGTGEGEQFF
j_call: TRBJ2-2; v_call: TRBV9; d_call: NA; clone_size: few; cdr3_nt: TGTGCCAGCAGCGTAGGCGCAGGGGCAAGCACCGGGGAGCTGTTTTTT; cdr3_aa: CASSVGAGASTGELFF
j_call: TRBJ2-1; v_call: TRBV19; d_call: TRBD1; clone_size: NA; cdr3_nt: TGTGCCAGTAGTATAGATCTGGCAGGGGGCTATGAGCAGTTCTTC; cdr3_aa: CASSIDLAGGYEQFF
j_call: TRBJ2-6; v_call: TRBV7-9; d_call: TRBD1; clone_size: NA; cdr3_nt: TGTGCCAGCAGCCCGACAGGGGGGTTGGCTGGGGCCAACGTCCTGACTTTC; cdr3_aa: CASSPTGGLAGANVLTF
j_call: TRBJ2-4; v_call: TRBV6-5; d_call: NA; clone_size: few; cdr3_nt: TGTGCCAGCAGCCGTGGGGCTAGGGCCAAAAACATTCAGTACTTC; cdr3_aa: CASSRGARAKNIQYF
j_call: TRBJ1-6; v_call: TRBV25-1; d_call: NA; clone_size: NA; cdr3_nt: TGTGCCAGCAGTGACAGGGTTGGATCACCCCTCCACTTT; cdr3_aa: CASSDRVGSPLHF
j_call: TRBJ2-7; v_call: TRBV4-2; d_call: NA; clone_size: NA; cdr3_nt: TGTGCCAGCAGCCAATCGAGGACAGAGACCTACGAGCAGTACTTC; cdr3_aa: CASSQSRTETYEQYF
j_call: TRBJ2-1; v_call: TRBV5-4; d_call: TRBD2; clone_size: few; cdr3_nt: TGTGCCAGCAGCTTGGGAACAACCGGGACTAGCGGGAGAATTGAGCAGTTCTTC; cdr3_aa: CASSLGTTGTSGRIEQFF